The sequence of this TCR beta chain was determined in a study of cytomegalovirus exposure and HLA in healthy donors. General study results and limits: The study labeled fewer than 200 TCR beta chains cytomegalovirus-associated.

TCRdb's table, derived via immunoSEQ multiplex PCR, lists solely in-frame clones and lacks some. The sample yields 100,000 to 120,000 clones, approximately 87% seen once. Turning to this clone: Antigen unknown.

Germline V gene data show CDR1 as SGHRS and CDR2 as YFSETQ. Trimming shortened V by 4 bases and J by 6 bases, and 14 bases separated the two germline ends. CDR3 length: 14 residues. The sequence was obtained from a woman aged 30 to 39 in good health and CMV-seropositive. The genes are TRBV5-1 and TRBJ2-1; D call uncertain. Sequencing was carried out using PBMCs. The CDR3 here is CASSPTNGPNEQFF. The CDR3 region has the DNA TGCGCCAGCAGCCCCACCAATGGGCCCAATGAGCAGTTCTTC. Using reference TRBV5-1 and TRBJ2-1 for the parts outside the CDR3, the full variable domain is KAGVTQTPRYLIKTRGQQVTLSCSPISGHRSVSWYQQTPGQGLQFLFEYFSETQRNKGNFPGRFSGRQFSNSRSEMNVSTLELGDSALYLCASSPTNGPNEQFFGPGTRLTVL.